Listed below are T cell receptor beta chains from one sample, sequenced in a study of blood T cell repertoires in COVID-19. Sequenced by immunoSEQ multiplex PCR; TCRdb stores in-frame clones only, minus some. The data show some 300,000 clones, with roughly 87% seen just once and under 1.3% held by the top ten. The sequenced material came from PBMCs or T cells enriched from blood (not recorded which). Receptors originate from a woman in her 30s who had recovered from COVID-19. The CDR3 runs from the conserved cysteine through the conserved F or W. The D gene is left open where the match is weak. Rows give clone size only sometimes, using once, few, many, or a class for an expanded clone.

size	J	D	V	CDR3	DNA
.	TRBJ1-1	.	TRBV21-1	CASSTVGDRENTEAFF	TGTGCCAGCAGCACGGTCGGGGACAGGGAGAACACTGAAGCTTTCTTT
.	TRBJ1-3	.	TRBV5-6	CASSVGTPGNTIYF	TGTGCCAGCAGCGTCGGGACACCTGGAAACACCATATATTTT
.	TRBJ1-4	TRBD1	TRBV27	CASRTGGNEKLFF	TGTGCCTCCAGGACAGGGGGTAATGAAAAACTGTTTTTT
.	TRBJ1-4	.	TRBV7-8	CASSPAPGRTNEKLFF	TGTGCCAGCAGCCCTGCTCCAGGGAGGACTAATGAAAAACTGTTTTTT
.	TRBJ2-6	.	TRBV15	CATSRDRMDSSSGANVLTF	TGTGCCACCAGCAGAGATAGAATGGACAGCAGCTCTGGGGCCAACGTCCTGACTTTC
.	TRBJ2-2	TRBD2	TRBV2	CASSPLPRLAGGPGELFF	TGTGCCAGCAGCCCACTTCCTCGGCTGGCGGGGGGGCCCGGGGAGCTGTTTTTT
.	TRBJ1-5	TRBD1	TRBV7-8	CASSPRTGESQPQHF	TGTGCCAGCAGCCCTCGTACAGGGGAGAGCCAGCCCCAGCATTTT
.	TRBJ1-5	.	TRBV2	CASRATKRQVNQPQHF	TGTGCCAGCAGAGCAACGAAAAGACAGGTCAATCAGCCCCAGCATTTT
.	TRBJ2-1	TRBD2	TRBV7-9	CASSLVLSAGGPGEQFF	TGTGCCAGCAGCTTAGTTTTATCAGCGGGGGGGCCCGGTGAGCAGTTCTTC
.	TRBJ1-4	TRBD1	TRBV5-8	CASARGTANEKLFF	TGTGCCAGCGCCCGGGGGACAGCTAATGAAAAACTGTTTTTT
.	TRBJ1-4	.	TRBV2	CALSGENEKLFF	TGTGCCTTAAGTGGGGAGAATGAAAAACTGTTTTTT
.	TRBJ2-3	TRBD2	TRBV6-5	CASSWGLAGSTDTQYF	TGTGCCAGCAGTTGGGGACTAGCGGGGTCCACAGATACGCAGTATTTT
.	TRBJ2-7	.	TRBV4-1	CASSQAPGVLPYEQYF	TGCGCCAGCAGCCAAGCGCCCGGGGTACTCCCCTACGAGCAGTACTTC
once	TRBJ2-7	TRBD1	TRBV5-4	CASSRNRGRFIYEQYF	TGTGCCAGCAGCCGCAACAGGGGGCGCTTTATTTACGAGCAGTACTTC
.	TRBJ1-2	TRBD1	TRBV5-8	CASSPPGRQGMAGYTF	TGTGCCAGCAGCCCCCCCGGAAGACAGGGTATGGCTGGCTACACCTTC
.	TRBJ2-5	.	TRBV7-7	CASSLGRGTVAQYF	TGTGCCAGCAGCTTAGGACGGGGGACAGTGGCCCAGTACTTC
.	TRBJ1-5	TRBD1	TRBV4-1	CASSHGTGPSNQPQHF	TGCGCCAGCAGCCATGGGACAGGGCCTAGCAATCAGCCCCAGCATTTT
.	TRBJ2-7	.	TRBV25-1	CASSEGDEQYF	TGTGCCAGCAGTGAGGGAGACGAGCAGTACTTC
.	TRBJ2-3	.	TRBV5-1	CASSRPGKVGTDTQYF	TGCGCCAGCAGCCGTCCGGGGAAGGTAGGCACAGATACGCAGTATTTT
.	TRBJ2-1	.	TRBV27	CASIKRVGQDEQFF	TGTGCCAGCATAAAGCGGGTTGGGCAGGATGAGCAGTTCTTC
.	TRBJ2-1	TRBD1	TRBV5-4	CASSSGGSGTGVRNEQFF	TGTGCCAGCAGCTCGGGAGGTTCCGGGACAGGGGTAAGAAATGAGCAGTTCTTC
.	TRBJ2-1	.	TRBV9	CASSVGATEVHNEQFF	TGTGCCAGCAGCGTCGGAGCTACGGAGGTCCACAATGAGCAGTTCTTC
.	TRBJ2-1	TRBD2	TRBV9	CASSVDLAGYNEQFF	TGTGCCAGCAGCGTAGACCTAGCGGGGTACAATGAGCAGTTCTTC
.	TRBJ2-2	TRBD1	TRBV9	CASSVQGQGTTGELFF	TGTGCCAGCAGCGTCCAGGGACAGGGGACGACCGGGGAGCTGTTTTTT
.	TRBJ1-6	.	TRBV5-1	CASSSWEGQGSSPLHF	TGCGCCAGCAGCTCATGGGAGGGGCAGGGGAGCTCACCCCTCCACTTT
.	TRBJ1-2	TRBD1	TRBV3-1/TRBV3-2	CASSQTGQGPNSRYSF	TGTGCCAGCAGCCAGACCGGACAGGGACCGAACTCCCGGTACTCCTTC
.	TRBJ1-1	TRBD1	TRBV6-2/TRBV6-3	CASSYEGQGAAFF	TGTGCCAGCAGTTACGAAGGGCAGGGGGCGGCTTTCTTT
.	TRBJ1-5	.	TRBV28	CASSPSGRNSNQPQHF	TGTGCCAGCAGCCCTAGCGGCAGAAATAGCAATCAGCCCCAGCATTTT
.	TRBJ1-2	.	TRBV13	CASSSFSETGGYTF	TGTGCCAGCAGCTCCTTCAGTGAAACGGGAGGCTACACCTTC
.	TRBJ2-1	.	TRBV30	CAWRLGHEQFF	TGTGCCTGGAGACTAGGCCATGAGCAGTTCTTC
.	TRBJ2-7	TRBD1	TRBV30	CAWTPMGQGVSYEQYF	TGTGCCTGGACTCCCATGGGGCAGGGGGTCTCCTACGAGCAGTACTTC
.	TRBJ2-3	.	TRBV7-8	CASSSIRTVTDTQYF	TGTGCCAGCAGCTCGATTCGGACAGTGACAGATACGCAGTATTTT
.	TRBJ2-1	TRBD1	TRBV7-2	CASSLTGVINEQFF	TGTGCCAGCAGCTTAACAGGGGTAATCAATGAGCAGTTCTTC
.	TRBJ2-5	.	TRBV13	CASRGSDSQETQYF	TGTGCCAGCAGGGGATCGGACAGTCAAGAGACCCAGTACTTC
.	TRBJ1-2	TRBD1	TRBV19	CASSIWSQGALIGYTF	TGTGCCAGTAGTATCTGGTCGCAGGGGGCGTTAATTGGCTACACCTTC
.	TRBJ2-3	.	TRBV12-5	CASGFWPGDLRDTQYF	TGTGCTAGTGGTTTCTGGCCCGGGGACTTGCGGGATACGCAGTATTTT
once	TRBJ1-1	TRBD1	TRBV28	CASSVSTGLATEAFF	TGTGCCAGCAGCGTCTCGACAGGGTTGGCCACTGAAGCTTTCTTT
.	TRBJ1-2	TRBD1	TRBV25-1	CASSMTGDGYTF	TGTGCCAGCAGTATGACAGGGGACGGCTACACCTTC
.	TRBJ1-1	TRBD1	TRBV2	CAILDRDRTEAFF	TGTGCCATCTTAGACAGGGATCGCACTGAAGCTTTCTTT
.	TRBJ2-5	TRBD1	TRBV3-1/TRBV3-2	CASSQRTGQETQYF	TGTGCCAGCAGCCAAAGGACAGGCCAAGAGACCCAGTACTTC
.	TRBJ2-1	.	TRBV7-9	CASSLKRGLHNEQFF	TGTGCCAGCAGCTTAAAACGGGGTCTACACAATGAGCAGTTCTTC
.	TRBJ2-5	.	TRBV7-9	CTSSFYQETQYF	TGTACCAGCAGCTTCTATCAAGAGACCCAGTACTTC
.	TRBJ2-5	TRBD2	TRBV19	CASSIDRGAGGQTQYF	TGTGCCAGTAGTATAGATCGGGGAGCGGGGGGACAGACCCAGTACTTC
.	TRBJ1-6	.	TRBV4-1	CASREQVYNSPLHF	TGCGCCAGCAGAGAACAGGTCTATAATTCACCCCTCCACTTT
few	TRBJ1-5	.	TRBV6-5	CATRSFEAQPQHF	TGTGCCACTAGGTCCTTCGAGGCCCAGCCCCAGCATTTT
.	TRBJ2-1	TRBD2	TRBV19	CASSKTSGGTRSYNEQFF	TGTGCCAGTAGTAAGACTAGCGGGGGGACCCGCTCCTACAATGAGCAGTTCTTC
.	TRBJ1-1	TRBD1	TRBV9	CASSPRDRGTEAFF	TGTGCCAGCAGTCCGAGGGACAGAGGGACTGAAGCTTTCTTT
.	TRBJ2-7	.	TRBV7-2	CASSLGAGYEQYF	TGTGCCAGCAGCTTAGGAGCGGGCTACGAGCAGTACTTC
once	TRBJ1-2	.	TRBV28	CASRRRASGYTF	TGTGCCAGCAGACGCAGGGCATCTGGCTACACCTTC